The entry below describes one T cell receptor beta chain. Its antigen remains unknown. Genes and germline are mouse. The read terminates 4 residues ahead of where the CDR3 ends, so the germline J gene completes it. The data were obtained in a study of CD8+ T cells in alopecia areata. Study-wide results and limits: Normal scalp showed lower clonality than lesional scalp, especially alopecia totalis/universalis.

It was with CD4, CD8alpha, NKG2D, NKG2ACE and other markers that pooled cutaneous lymph node cells were sorted. Once RNA had been extracted, it was reverse transcribed into cDNA to act as the sequencing template. Repertoires were generated with immunoSEQ multiplex PCR, while TCRdb's copy carries only in-frame clones and drops some. The sample was found to contain 3,900 or so clones, and every one recurs. V was cut by 5 bases and J by 3 bases, with 7 bases left in between. This CDR3 is built from 13 residues. Germline values: CDR1 LGHDT, CDR2 YNNKQL (reference sequence). V gene TRBV4 combines with J gene TRBJ2-2, with D perhaps matching TRBD1 (6 bases). Sequenced sample: CD8+ T cells sorted from a lymph node. The sequence derives from a C3H/HeJ mouse with alopecia areata. The mouse line has the MHC haplotype H2-k. CDR3 bases read: TGTGCCAGCAGCCACAGGGACACCGGG. Its protein is CASSHRDTG. The full CDR3 protein is CASSHRDTGQLYF.